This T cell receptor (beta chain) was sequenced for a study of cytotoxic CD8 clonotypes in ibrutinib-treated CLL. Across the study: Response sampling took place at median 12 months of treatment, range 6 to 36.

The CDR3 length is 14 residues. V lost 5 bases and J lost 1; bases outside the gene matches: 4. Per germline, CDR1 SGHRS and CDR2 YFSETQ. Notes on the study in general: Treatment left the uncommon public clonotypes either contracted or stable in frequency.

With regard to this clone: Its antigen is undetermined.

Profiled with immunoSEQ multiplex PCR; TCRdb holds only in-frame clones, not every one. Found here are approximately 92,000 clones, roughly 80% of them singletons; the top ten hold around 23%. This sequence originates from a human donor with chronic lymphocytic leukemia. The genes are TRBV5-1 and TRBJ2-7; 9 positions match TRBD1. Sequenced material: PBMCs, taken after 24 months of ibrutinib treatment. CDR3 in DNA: TGCGCCAGCAGGTCCGGGACAGGGTCCTACGAGCAGTACTTC. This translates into CASRSGTGSYEQYF.